These 5 T cell receptor beta chains came from one sample sequenced in a study of blood T cell repertoires in COVID-19. The protocol was immunoSEQ multiplex PCR, while the TCRdb copy is restricted to in-frame clones and leaves out a portion. The repertoire holds hundreds of thousands of clones, with roughly 88% as singletons. The sequenced sample was peripheral blood. The origin of the receptors is a human donor in a cohort sampled during active COVID-19.

The chain has TRBV28 and TRBJ2-7; 12 positions agree with TRBD2. The CDR3 covers 16 residues. Germline CDR1 is MDHEN and CDR2 is SYDVKM. V was pared by 4 bases and J by 0 bases, with 4 bases of the junction left unmatched. The CDR3 region is CASSSGLAGSSYEQYF. The CDR3 DNA is TGTGCCAGCAGTTCAGGACTAGCGGGGTCCTCCTACGAGCAGTACTTC.

The J gene is TRBJ1-2, the V gene TRBV12-3 or TRBV12-4, with D possibly TRBD1 on 5 matching bases. V lost 3 bases and J 8 bases, leaving 10 bases between the germline ends. The CDR3 covers 12 residues. This chain's CDR3 is CASSLGGVGYTF. The CDR3 bases are TGTGCCAGCAGTTTGGGAGGGGTCGGCTACACCTTC.

V is TRBV5-1 and J is TRBJ2-7, with a weak D call TRBD1 (5 bases). The CDR3 sequence is 14 residues long. CDR1 is SGHRS and CDR2 is YFSETQ in the germline V gene. Between the trimmed V and J ends, which lost 4 bases and 2 bases, there was a span of 13 bases. In DNA, the CDR3 is TGCGCCAGCAGCCTGACAGTCGAACCCTACGAGCAGTACTTC. Amino acids: CASSLTVEPYEQYF.

The rearrangement links TRBV18 to TRBJ1-2, with D possibly TRBD1 on 6 matching bases. The CDR3 spans 15 residues. V shed 2 bases and J shed 2 bases, with 12 bases lying between them. In germline, CDR1 is KGHSH, CDR2 LQKENI. Here the CDR3 reads CASSPGQWGNYGYTF. The CDR3 DNA is TGTGCCAGCTCACCAGGACAGTGGGGGAACTATGGCTACACCTTC. Full variable domain (missing parts from reference TRBV18 and TRBJ1-2): NAGVMQNPRHLVRRRGQEARLRCSPMKGHSHVYWYRQLPEEGLKFMVYLQKENIIDESGMPKERFSAEFPKEGPSILRIQQVVRGDSAAYFCASSPGQWGNYGYTFGSGTRLTVV.

V gene TRBV19 combines with J gene TRBJ1-4, with 9 bases fitting TRBD1. The CDR3 runs 17 residues. V shed 3 bases and J 4 bases; nucleotides not matched to a gene: 9. The germline V gene has CDR1 LNHDA and CDR2 SQIVND (reference sequence). This chain's CDR3 is CASSIIPGQGGNEKLFF. The DNA of the CDR3 is TGTGCCAGTAGTATCATCCCGGGACAGGGCGGTAATGAAAAACTGTTTTTT. The variable domain in full, completed from reference TRBV19 and TRBJ1-4, reads DGGITQSPKYLFRKEGQNVTLSCEQNLNHDAMYWYRQDPGQGLRLIYYSQIVNDFQKGDIAEGYSVSREKKESFPLTVTSAQKNPTAFYLCASSIIPGQGGNEKLFFGSGTQLSVL.